This entry lists 13 T cell receptor beta chains sequenced from one sample in a study of cytomegalovirus exposure and HLA in healthy donors. The data were produced by immunoSEQ multiplex PCR, yet TCRdb's version contains in-frame clones alone and is incomplete. The sample contains roughly 250,000 clones, roughly 90% of which appear only once. The specimen sequenced was PBMCs. These receptors were collected from a woman aged 18-29 years in good health and CMV-seronegative.

This clone appeared once. The gene calls are TRBV4-1 and TRBJ1-6; D is unresolved. Germline assignment: CDR1 MGHRA and CDR2 YSYEKL. V was trimmed by 1 base and J by 5 bases, leaving 24 bases between them. The CDR3 runs 20 residues. CDR3 nucleotide sequence: TGCGCCAGCAGCCAAGTAAGAGGTTATCAGGTCCCCGGGGATAATTCACCCCTCCACTTT. Encoded protein: CASSQVRGYQVPGDNSPLHF.

CDR3 sequence reads: CASSQEDRRNYGYTF. The CDR3 DNA is TGCGCCAGCAGCCAAGAGGACAGGAGAAACTATGGCTACACCTTC. The chain is built from TRBV4-3 and TRBJ1-2; 7 bases map to TRBD1. The V and J ends lost 0 bases and 2 bases, in that order; junction bases with no gene match: 3. In germline, CDR1 is LGHNA, CDR2 YSLEER. The CDR3 totals 15 residues.

The gene calls are TRBV5-1 and TRBJ1-2, with a tentative D call TRBD1 (6 bases). CDR1 and CDR2 from the germline V gene are SGHRS and YFSETQ. This CDR3 is 19 amino acids long. Trimming shortened V by 0 bases and J by 4 bases, and 25 bases separated the two germline ends. CDR3 loop: CASSLVGRTVGRPRYGYTF. The CDR3, as DNA: TGCGCCAGCAGCTTGGTGGGTCGGACAGTTGGCCGCCCCCGCTATGGCTACACCTTC. The full variable domain, rest sourced from reference TRBV5-1 and TRBJ1-2, is KAGVTQTPRYLIKTRGQQVTLSCSPISGHRSVSWYQQTPGQGLQFLFEYFSETQRNKGNFPGRFSGRQFSNSRSEMNVSTLELGDSALYLCASSLVGRTVGRPRYGYTFGSGTRLTVV.

The V gene is TRBV6-5, the J gene TRBJ1-5, with a weak D call TRBD1 (5 bases). Germline-derived CDR1 and CDR2 are MNHEY and SVGAGI. This CDR3 contains 15 residues. V lost 6 bases to trimming and J lost 0 bases, with 12 bases between them. CDR3 amino acids: CASRLDRYSNQPQHF. For the CDR3, the DNA is TGTGCCAGCAGACTCGACAGATATAGCAATCAGCCCCAGCATTTT.

V usage is TRBV6-6 and J usage is TRBJ1-5; maybe TRBD1 (5 bases). Trimming shortened V by 2 bases and J by 4 bases, and 15 bases separated the two germline ends. CDR1 MNHNY and CDR2 SVGAGI come from the germline V gene (reference sequence). This CDR3 is 16 amino acids long. In nucleotides, the CDR3 is TGTGCCAGCAGTTACGCCGGGACTGAAGGTAATCAGCCCCAGCATTTT. Residues: CASSYAGTEGNQPQHF.

This clone is a singleton in its sample. The rearrangement links TRBV10-3 to TRBJ2-2; unclear D gene. Deletions cut 7 bases from V and 0 bases from J, with 12 bases between. Germline V gene data show CDR1 as ENHRY and CDR2 as SYGVKD. This CDR3 region has 15 residues. CDR3 in DNA: TGTGCCATCAATTCACAGTCCACGAACACCGGGGAGCTGTTTTTT. Translating gives CAINSQSTNTGELFF.

Only one count was recorded for this clone. V usage is TRBV28 and J usage is TRBJ2-7, with TRBD1 matching over 7 bases. Per germline, CDR1 MDHEN and CDR2 SYDVKM. This CDR3 has 14 residues. The V segment lost 2 bases and the J segment 3 bases; nucleotides outside the gene matches: 4. The CDR3 coding sequence is TGTGCCAGCAGTTTAGGGACAGTTTTCTACGAGCAGTACTTC. Protein sequence: CASSLGTVFYEQYF.

This sequence joins TRBV28 and TRBJ1-6; 8 bases line up with TRBD1. V lost 3 bases, J lost 9 bases, and 13 bases stayed unmatched. The CDR3 totals 17 residues. In germline, CDR1 is MDHEN, CDR2 SYDVKM. The CDR3 DNA reads as TGTGCCAGCAGTTTCCCCCTGACAGGGGCATCGAGTTCACCCCTCCACTTT. Protein product: CASSFPLTGASSSPLHF.

About this clone itself: Within the sample, other DNA sequences also encode this same CDR3. The rearrangement joins TRBV28 to TRBJ1-2, with D possibly TRBD1 on 6 matching bases. CDR1 and CDR2 from the germline V gene are MDHEN and SYDVKM. The CDR3 extends over 13 amino acids. Trimming cost V 2 bases and J 4 bases, with 8 bases left between them. This CDR3 reads CASSLGQTYGYTF. The DNA for the CDR3 is TGTGCCAGCAGTTTAGGACAGACCTATGGCTACACCTTC.

This clone has just one count. CDR3 sequence reads: CASSLVSDYQPQHF. The CDR3 DNA is TGTGCCAGCAGCTTAGTGTCGGACTATCAGCCCCAGCATTTT. The rearrangement links TRBV7-2 to TRBJ1-5; D not certain. The CDR3 has 14 amino acids. Trimming removed 1 base at V and 5 bases at J, with 9 bases between. Germline assignment: CDR1 SGHTA and CDR2 FQGNSA.

This chain joins TRBV6-4 and TRBJ1-1; the match to TRBD1 covers 11 bases. The germline gives CDR1 MRHNA, CDR2 SNTAGT. Trimming cost V 3 bases and J 4 bases; bases outside gene matches: 4. This CDR3 is built from 15 residues. The CDR3 sequence: CASSEAGTGGTEAFF. CDR3 nucleotide sequence: TGTGCCAGCAGTGAGGCCGGGACAGGGGGCACTGAAGCTTTCTTT.

This chain's CDR3 is CSVETSGEGNTGELFF. CDR3 sequence (DNA): TGCAGCGTTGAGACTAGCGGGGAAGGGAACACCGGGGAGCTGTTTTTT. The chain couples TRBV29-1 to TRBJ2-2; TRBD2 agrees at 11 bases. The CDR3 is 16 residues long. J gave up 1 base and V 3 bases, and 4 bases lay outside the gene matches. From germline, CDR1 is SQVTM and CDR2 ANQGSEA.

The chain recombines TRBV2 with TRBJ2-1, with 10 bases fitting TRBD1. This CDR3 is 15 amino acids long. J was trimmed by 8 bases and V by 6 bases; bases with no gene match: 10. Germline loops: CDR1 SNHLY, CDR2 FYNNEI. CDR3 nucleotide sequence: TGTGCCAGCAGATTTACCGGGACAGGGGAGGATGAGCAGTTCTTC. It yields the protein CASRFTGTGEDEQFF.